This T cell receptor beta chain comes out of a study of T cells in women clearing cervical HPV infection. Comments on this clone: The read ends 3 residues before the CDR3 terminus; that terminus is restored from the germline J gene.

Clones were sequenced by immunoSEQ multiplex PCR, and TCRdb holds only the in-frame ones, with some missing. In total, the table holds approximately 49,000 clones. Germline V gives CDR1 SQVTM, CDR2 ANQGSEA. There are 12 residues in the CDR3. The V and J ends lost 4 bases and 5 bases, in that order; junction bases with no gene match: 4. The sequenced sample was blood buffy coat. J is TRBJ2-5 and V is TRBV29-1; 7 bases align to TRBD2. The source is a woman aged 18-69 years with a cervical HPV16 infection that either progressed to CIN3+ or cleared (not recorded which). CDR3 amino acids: CSVAVSGETQYF. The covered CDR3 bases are TGCAGCGTTGCTGTTAGCGGGGAGACC. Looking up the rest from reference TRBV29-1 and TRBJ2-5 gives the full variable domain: SAVISQKPSRDICQRGTSLTIQCQVDSQVTMMFWYRQQPGQSLTLIATANQGSEATYESGFVIDKFPISRPNLTFSTLTVSNMSPEDSSIYLCSVAVSGETQYFGPGTRLLVL.